The T cell receptor beta chain under discussion was sequenced for a study of cytomegalovirus exposure and HLA in healthy donors. The PCR made use of 60 Vbeta and 13 Jbeta primers. Assay used: immunoSEQ multiplex PCR; TCRdb lists only in-frame clones, some missing. This table has about 140,000 clones, 70% to 85% appearing once. This clone has just a few counts. No antigen is known for it. Study-wide findings and caveats: Later on, an analysis showed TCR association rates differing by HLA locus, with DRB1 the most and HLA-C the fewest.

V was clipped by 2 bases and J by 10 bases; unmatched bases: 2. The CDR3 has 12 residues. Germline V lookup: CDR1 MNHNY, CDR2 SVGAGI (reference sequence). This TCR was recovered from a man aged 25-45 years in good health and CMV-seropositive. Sequenced: PBMCs. The chain uses TRBV6-6 and TRBJ1-1, with 9 bases that match TRBD1. The CDR3 loop is CASSYEDRGAFF. Written as DNA, the CDR3 is TGTGCCAGCAGTTACGAGGACAGGGGAGCTTTCTTT.